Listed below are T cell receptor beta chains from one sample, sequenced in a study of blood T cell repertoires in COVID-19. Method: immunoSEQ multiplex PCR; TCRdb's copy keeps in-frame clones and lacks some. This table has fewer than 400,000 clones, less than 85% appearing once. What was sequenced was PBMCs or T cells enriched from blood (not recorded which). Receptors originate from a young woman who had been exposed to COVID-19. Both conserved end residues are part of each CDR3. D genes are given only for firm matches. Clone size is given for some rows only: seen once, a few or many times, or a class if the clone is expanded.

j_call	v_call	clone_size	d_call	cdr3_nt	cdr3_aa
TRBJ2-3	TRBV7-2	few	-	TGTGCCAGCAGCTTAGGGGTCGGGGGTACGCAGTATTTT	CASSLGVGGTQYF
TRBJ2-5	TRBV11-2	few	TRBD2	TGTGCCAGCAGCACTACCGGTAGCGGGGGGGGGAGGACCCAGTACTTC	CASSTTGSGGGRTQYF
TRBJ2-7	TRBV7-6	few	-	TGTGCCAGCAGCTTAGCGACAGAGACCTACGAGCAGTACTTC	CASSLATETYEQYF
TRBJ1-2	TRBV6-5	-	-	TGTGCCAGCAGTTATGGAGGCGGCTACACCTTC	CASSYGGGYTF
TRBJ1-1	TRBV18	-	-	TGTGCCAGCTCACCACCCTTTGAAGCTTTCTTT	CASSPPFEAFF
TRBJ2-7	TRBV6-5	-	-	TGTGCCAGCACCGCGGGATACTACGAGCAGTACTTC	CASTAGYYEQYF
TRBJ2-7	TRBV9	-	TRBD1	TGTGCCAGCAGCCCAGGGACAGGGATGTACGAGCAGTACTTC	CASSPGTGMYEQYF
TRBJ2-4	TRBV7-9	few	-	TGTGCCAGCAGCTTAGGATGGACTGAAAACATTCAGTACTTC	CASSLGWTENIQYF
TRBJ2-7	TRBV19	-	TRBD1	TGTGCCAGTACCGGGACAGGGGGATCCTACGAGCAGTACTTC	CASTGTGGSYEQYF
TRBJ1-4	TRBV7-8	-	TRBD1	TGTGCCAGCAGCTTGACCCGGACAGGGGATAGCGAAAAACTGTTTTTT	CASSLTRTGDSEKLFF
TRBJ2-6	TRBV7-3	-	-	TGTGCCAGCAGCTTAGGGCAGGGGAATACTGGGGCCAACGTCCTGACTTTC	CASSLGQGNTGANVLTF
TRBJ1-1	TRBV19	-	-	TGTGCCAGTAGTACGGGCCCAGGGGCGAACACTGAAGCTTTCTTT	CASSTGPGANTEAFF
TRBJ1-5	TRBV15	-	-	TGTGCCACCAGCAGAAAAACAGGAGTCGGCAATCAGCCCCAGCATTTT	CATSRKTGVGNQPQHF
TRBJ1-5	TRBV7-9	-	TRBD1	TGTGCCAGCAGCTTAGGGGGACAGGGGGGTCAGCCCCAGCATTTT	CASSLGGQGGQPQHF
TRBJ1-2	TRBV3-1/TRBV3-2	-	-	TGTGCCAGCAGCCAAGAATACGAGGGCGGCTATGGCTACACCTTC	CASSQEYEGGYGYTF
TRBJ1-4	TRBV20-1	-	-	TGCAGTGGGAAGAAGGGGGAAAAACTGTTTTTT	CSGKKGEKLFF
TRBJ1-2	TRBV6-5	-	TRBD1	TGTGCCACCCGGAAAGACAGGGCTCGCGGCTACACCTTC	CATRKDRARGYTF
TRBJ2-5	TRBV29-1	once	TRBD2	TGCAGCGCCACGACTAGCGGGGGCCAAGAGACCCAGTACTTC	CSATTSGGQETQYF
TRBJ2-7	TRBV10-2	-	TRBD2	TGCGCCAGCAATATCCGACTAGCGAGCTCCTACGAGCAGTACTTC	CASNIRLASSYEQYF
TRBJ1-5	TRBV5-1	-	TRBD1	TGCGCCAGCAGCTTCGGGACAGGGGACTATAGCAATCAGCCCCAGCATTTT	CASSFGTGDYSNQPQHF
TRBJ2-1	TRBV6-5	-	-	TGTGCCAGCAGAAATTCACCTATTGATGAGCAGTTCTTC	CASRNSPIDEQFF
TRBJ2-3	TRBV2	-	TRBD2	TGTGCCAGCAGTACGTTAGCGGGAGTCTCAGATACGCAGTATTTT	CASSTLAGVSDTQYF
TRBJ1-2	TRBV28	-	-	TGTGCCAGCATTTCAGAACCTCCGGGGGGCTATGGCTACACCTTC	CASISEPPGGYGYTF
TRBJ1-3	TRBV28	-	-	TGTGCCAGCAGTATGCCGGGACTTCCGAGCTCTGGAAACACCATATATTTT	CASSMPGLPSSGNTIYF
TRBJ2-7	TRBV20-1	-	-	TGCAGTGCTAGAGACAACGAGCAGTACTTC	CSARDNEQYF
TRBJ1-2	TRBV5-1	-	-	TGCGCCAGCAGCTTACGGGGCTATGGCTACACCTTC	CASSLRGYGYTF
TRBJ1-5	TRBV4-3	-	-	TGCGCCAGCAGCCAAGATCAGGGCCCCCAGCATTTT	CASSQDQGPQHF
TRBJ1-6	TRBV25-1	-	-	TGTGCCAGCAGTGCGAGCGGGCAGGGTAATTCACCCCTCCACTTT	CASSASGQGNSPLHF
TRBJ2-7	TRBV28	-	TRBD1	TGTGCCAGCACGCCGGGACAGGGCTACGAGCAGTACTTC	CASTPGQGYEQYF
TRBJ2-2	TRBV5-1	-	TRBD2	TGCGCCAGCAGCTTACTAGCGGAAGGAGGCACCGGGGAGCTGTTTTTT	CASSLLAEGGTGELFF
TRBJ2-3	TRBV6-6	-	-	TGTGCCAGCAGTACGGGTAACACAGATACGCAGTATTTT	CASSTGNTDTQYF
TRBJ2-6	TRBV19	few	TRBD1	TGTGCCAGTAGTATGGACAGGGGGAAATTAGGGTCTGGGGCCAACGTCCTGACTTTC	CASSMDRGKLGSGANVLTF
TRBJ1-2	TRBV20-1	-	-	TGCAGTGCTAGTCAGCGAGCTAACTATGGCTACACCTTC	CSASQRANYGYTF
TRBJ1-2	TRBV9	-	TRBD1	TGTGCCAGCAGCATCCCCGGGACAGACTATGGCTACACCTTC	CASSIPGTDYGYTF
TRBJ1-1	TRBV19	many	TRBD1	TGTGCCACCTCAAGGGGGCGAATCACTGAAGCTTTCTTT	CATSRGRITEAFF
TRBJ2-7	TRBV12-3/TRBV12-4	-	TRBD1	TGTGCCAGCAGGGGGACAGGGGACCACGAGCAGTACTTC	CASRGTGDHEQYF
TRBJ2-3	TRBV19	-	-	TGTGCCAGCTTAATCGCAGATACGCAGTATTTT	CASLIADTQYF
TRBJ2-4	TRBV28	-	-	TGTGCCAGCAAACGGAGATCCGAAAACATTCAGTACTTC	CASKRRSENIQYF
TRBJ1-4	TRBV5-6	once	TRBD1	TGTGCCAGCAGCTCCCAGGGGGACTCTAATGAAAAACTGTTTTTT	CASSSQGDSNEKLFF
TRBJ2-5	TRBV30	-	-	TGTGCCTGTGAGATGATGGAGACCCAGTACTTC	CACEMMETQYF
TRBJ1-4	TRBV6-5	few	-	TGTGCCAGCAGTCTGACAGGTCTTAATGAAAAACTGTTTTTT	CASSLTGLNEKLFF
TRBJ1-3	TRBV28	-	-	TGTGCCAGCAGTCCCCTAGGGACAACCTCTGGAAACACCATATATTTT	CASSPLGTTSGNTIYF
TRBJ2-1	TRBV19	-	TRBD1	TGTGCCAGTAGTAATAGAATGGGGACAGGGAAAAATGAGCAGTTCTTC	CASSNRMGTGKNEQFF
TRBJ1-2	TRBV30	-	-	TGTGCCTGGAGTTCACCCGGGGGAGGGAACTATGGCTACACCTTC	CAWSSPGGGNYGYTF
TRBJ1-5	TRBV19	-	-	TGTGCCAGTAGTCCACAGGGTTGGGGCAATCAGCCCCAGCATTTT	CASSPQGWGNQPQHF
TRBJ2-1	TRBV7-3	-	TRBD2	TGTGCCAGCAGCCCGGGACTAGCGGGAGAGGGGGAGCAGTTCTTC	CASSPGLAGEGEQFF
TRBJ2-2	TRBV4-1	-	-	TGCGCCAGCAGCCGCGAATATCCCACCGGGGAGCTGTTTTTT	CASSREYPTGELFF
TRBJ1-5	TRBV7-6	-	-	TGTGCCAGCAGCTTAGACCCCCGAAGCGGTCAGCCCCAGCATTTT	CASSLDPRSGQPQHF